This record concerns one T cell receptor beta chain sequence. The data were taken from a study of cytomegalovirus exposure and HLA in healthy donors. Primers: 60 Vbeta forward and 13 Jbeta reverse. Generated by immunoSEQ multiplex PCR, the TCRdb table keeps only in-frame clones and is missing some. The table has over 100,000 clones, roughly three quarters seen once. This CDR3 has 15 amino acids. The V gene's germline CDR1 is SGHRS and CDR2 YFSETQ. Sequencing input: PBMCs. The chain has TRBV5-1 and TRBJ2-5; 7 bases agree with TRBD1. The assigned J gene may be wrong: the sequence end matches TRBJ2-7 better. The receptor comes from a woman aged 18-30 years in good health and CMV-seropositive. The CDR3 DNA sequence: TGCGCCAGCAGCTCGACCGGGACAGCAAACTACGAGCAGTACTTC. It specifies CASSSTGTANYEQYF.